This record looks at one T cell receptor beta chain sequence and its context. This sample was taken from a study of control samples from healthy donors and cancer patients. Only in-frame clones appear in the TCRdb table, and some are missing; sequencing was by immunoSEQ multiplex PCR. The table shows tens of thousands of clones, with around 95% occurring only once. This CDR3 contains 17 residues. Sequenced input: blood. This sequence joins TRBV12-2 and TRBJ2-3; the D call of TRBD2 is as the table states it, not checked on the DNA. TRBV12-2 is a recognized pseudogene. The origin of this receptor is a woman aged 30 to 39 in good health. The CDR3 reads CASRLARPLVRGDTQYF. The CDR3 DNA follows: TGTGCAAGTCGCTTAGCACGGCCACTAGTCCGGGGAGATACGCAGTATTTT.